This T cell receptor beta chain was documented in a study of blood T cell repertoires in COVID-19. Turning to the study itself: Both acute and convalescent COVID-19 samples were obtained from the United States, Italy and Spain. The cDNA or gDNA used as material had been derived from T cells, B-cell-depleted T cells, or PBMCs.

Per the authors' pipeline: Quantification of nucleated cells was approximated via reference gene primer amplification. TCRdb's table, derived via immunoSEQ multiplex PCR, lists solely in-frame clones and lacks some. From that table come the V and J calls and clone size; the DNA was used to work out D and trimming. The profile shows 270,000 or so clones, just under 90% of them singletons. The Seattle patients joined while their infection was active and were tracked longitudinally afterward. This clone was seen once. The sequence came from a woman aged 25 to 39 with COVID-19, enrolled during active disease. The sequenced sample was peripheral blood.

Written as DNA, the CDR3 is TGTGCCAGCAGCTTGGGGGGTGATCTCTCCTACGAGCAGTACTTC. Protein product: CASSLGGDLSYEQYF. This chain uses TRBV7-9 with TRBJ2-7; tentatively, D is TRBD2 (6 bases). The CDR3 is 15 residues long. Germline V gives CDR1 SEHNR, CDR2 FQNEAQ (reference sequence). V dropped 3 bases and J dropped 0 bases, with 12 bases sitting between them.